The source of this T cell receptor beta chain is a study of blood T cell repertoires in COVID-19 (dated by TCRdb to the early 2020s). For the study in its entirety: Samples covering the acute and convalescent phases of COVID-19 were provided by collaborators in the United States, Italy and Spain. The sample metadata nearly always contained a de-identified subject ID, COVID-19 status, age in years and sex. Where available, HLA class I and class II types were taken from metadata supplied by the sample provider and were not determined by assay-based typing. The prospective study material was composed of cDNA or gDNA derived from T cells, B-cell-depleted T cells, or PBMCs. The repertoires were made available in a free public database intended to serve as a resource for research on the immune response to SARS-CoV-2. The samples were drawn from the first 160 participants of the ongoing ImmuneRACE study and from over 950 subjects provided by 6 global collaborators. Deeply sampled blood TCRbeta repertoires from subjects exposed to, actively infected with, or recovered from COVID-19 were included in the dataset. The study at large found these results: The amount of clinical and demographic metadata varied by source and participant and was provided uncurated.

Samples from volunteer blood donors who had recovered from COVID-19 were contributed by a second Seattle source. Collaborating institutions collected whole blood in K2EDTA tubes following their own protocols. For TCRbeta analysis, collaborator samples were shipped as frozen whole blood, as isolated PBMCs, or as DNA extracted from either sample type. CDR1 and CDR2 are read off the germline V gene as SGDLS and YYNGEE. V is cut back by 0 bases and J by 8 bases, with 4 bases in the junction unmatched. The CDR3 goes from the cysteine to the phenylalanine over 14 residues. The sequence is cut down to CDR3 DNA, 42 bases in frame from base 1. In regard to this clone: Its antigen is currently not known. Base-call qualities are not available, and no considerably larger clone is one nucleotide away.

TCRbeta CDR3 regions were amplified from genomic DNA using the immunoSEQ Assay, a bias-controlled multiplex PCR. The study's own analysis went as follows. Within the assay, amplification of reference gene primers was used to estimate how many nucleated cells each sample contained. To quantify the absolute abundance of each unique TCRbeta CDR3 rearrangement, sequence reads were collapsed and filtered. For each sample, productive Simpson clonality was calculated by taking the square root of Simpson's diversity index across productive rearrangements. TCRdb retrieved this table from immuneACCESS and kept in-frame rearrangements only. Not all clones are present; in checked studies, unresolved V genes account for under half, and no reason is known for the remainder. V and J calls and clone size are copied from that table; D and trimming were computed from the DNA. In all, the sample holds roughly 190,000 clones, and roughly 88% of those were seen once. Roughly 5.6% of the sample comes from the top ten.

This receptor was identified in a woman between 40 and 55 years old who had recovered from COVID-19. The chain couples TRBV9 to TRBJ2-1; 8 central bases correspond to TRBD2. Sequenced input: peripheral blood. The CDR3 region has the sequence CASSVGTSFDEQFF. Here is the DNA: TGTGCCAGCAGCGTAGGGACTAGCTTCGATGAGCAGTTCTTC.